The clone carrying this TCR beta chain was counted a few times. Its antigen is unknown. This sample is drawn from a study of CD8 T cells in ankylosing spondylitis. Regarding the study as a whole: In synovial fluid and blood from reactive arthritis, some motif variants were previously reported. What seemed typical of ankylosing spondylitis blood was a TCR beta motif built from eight highly homologous variants.

Library preparation for TCR beta used quantitative 5'-RACE with molecular barcodes. TCRdb passed the 5' RACE reads through MiXCR, listing each CDR3 protein once. The repertoire includes about 160,000 distinct CDR3 sequences, 15% to 20% of them detected once, and approximately 8% sits in the top ten. The V and J ends lost 5 bases and 1 base, in that order; junction bases with no gene match: 9. CDR3 size: 16 residues. The germline CDR1 and CDR2 sequences are SEHNR and FQNEAQ (reference sequence). The sample taken for sequencing was blood, either unsorted or a sorted T cell fraction (not recorded which). The clonotype originates from a male donor with ankylosing spondylitis or in good health (not recorded which). The gene calls are TRBV7-9 and TRBJ1-1, with TRBD1 matching 8 bases. CDR3 DNA sequence: TGTGCCAGCAGCGTGCAGGGGGCAGTAAGGAACACTGAAGCTTTCTTT. Translation: CASSVQGAVRNTEAFF.